The sequence of this TCR beta chain was determined in a study of a mutant IDH1 vaccine in newly diagnosed glioma. Study-wide background: Week 35 brought visit V12, which was followed by visit V13 at week 47.

Germline lookup yields CDR1 SQVTM and CDR2 ANQGSEA. This CDR3 comprises 11 residues. The V end lost 7 bases, the J end lost 1 base, and 8 bases lay between the germline ends. Profiled with immunoSEQ multiplex PCR; TCRdb holds only in-frame clones, not every one. Of tens of thousands of clones listed, over 70% are singletons. This clone was seen only a few times. Its antigen is not known. Documented time point: week 47, end of study. In every dose of vaccine, 300 ug of mutant IDH1 20-mer peptide was given alongside topical imiquimod. Sequenced material: PBMCs, taken from a glioma patient whose treatment included an IDH1 peptide vaccine. This rearrangement joins TRBV29-1 to TRBJ2-7; D not resolved. The clonotype originates from a man aged 50-59 years with glioma. DNA of the CDR3: TGCAGCGCCGGACCTTCCTACGAGCAGTACTTC. Its protein product is CSAGPSYEQYF.